This TCR beta chain appears in the sequencing data of a study of human T cells and chemical hapten exposure. Study background: Donors were sensitized with 2% DPC on the upper inner arm.

The sample holds a few counts of this clonotype. Antigen unknown. Broader study findings: Expanded TCRs made up significantly more big CDR3 similarity clusters than controls did.

Time point reported: pre-sensitization, week 0. Treatment: therapeutic diphenylcyclopropenone sensitization with weekly scalp DPC. In the source study's methods: Per sample, the median was roughly 96,000 TCRs, with values from around 24,000 to 710,000. From the RACE reads, TCRdb called clonotypes with MiXCR, one entry per CDR3 protein. These V and J calls derive from TCRdb rather than the authors' analysis. This sample has tens of thousands of distinct CDR3 sequences, with 12% found just once. The CDR3 runs 15 residues. With V trimmed by 3 bases and J by 5 bases, 11 bases remained unmatched. Germline lookup yields CDR1 DFQATT and CDR2 SNEGSKA (reference sequence).

This clonotype was obtained from a woman aged 25-40 years with alopecia areata. Some clones in this sample may be carry-over from other donors' samples. The starting material was whole blood, obtained in connection with sensitization to the hapten diphenylcyclopropenone (DPC). V is TRBV20-1 and J is TRBJ2-7, with 9 positions matching TRBD1. CDR3 loop: CSAREIRRTGDEQYF. CDR3 DNA: TGCAGTGCTAGGGAAATTCGAAGGACAGGGGACGAGCAGTACTTC.